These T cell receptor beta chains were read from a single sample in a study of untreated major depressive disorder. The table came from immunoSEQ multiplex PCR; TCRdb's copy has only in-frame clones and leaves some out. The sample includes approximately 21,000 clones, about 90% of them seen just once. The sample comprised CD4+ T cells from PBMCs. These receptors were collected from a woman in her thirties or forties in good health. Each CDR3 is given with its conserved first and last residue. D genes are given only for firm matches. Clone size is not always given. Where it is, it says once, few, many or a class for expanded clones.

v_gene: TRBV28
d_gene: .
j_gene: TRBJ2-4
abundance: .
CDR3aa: CASSKALLLAKNIQYF
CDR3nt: TGTGCCAGCAGCAAAGCGTTATTACTAGCCAAAAACATTCAGTACTTC

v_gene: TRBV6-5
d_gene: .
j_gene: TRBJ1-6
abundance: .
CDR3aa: CASSSGNNSPLHF
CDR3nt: TGTGCCAGCAGTTCCGGGAATAATTCACCCCTCCACTTT

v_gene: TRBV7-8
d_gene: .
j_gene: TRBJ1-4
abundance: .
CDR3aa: CASSLEGGAPTNEKLFF
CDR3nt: TGTGCCAGCAGCTTAGAGGGTGGGGCGCCAACTAATGAAAAACTGTTTTTT

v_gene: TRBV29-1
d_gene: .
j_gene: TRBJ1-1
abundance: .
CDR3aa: CSVTGLAEAFF
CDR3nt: TGCAGCGTTACAGGGTTGGCCGAAGCTTTCTTT

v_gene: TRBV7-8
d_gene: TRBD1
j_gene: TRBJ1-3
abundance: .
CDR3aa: CASSPGTGGNTIYF
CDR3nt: TGTGCCAGCAGCCCCGGGACAGGCGGAAACACCATATATTTT

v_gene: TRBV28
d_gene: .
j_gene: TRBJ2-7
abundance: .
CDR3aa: CASSFGVGSYEQYF
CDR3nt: TGTGCCAGCAGTTTTGGGGTGGGCTCCTACGAGCAGTACTTC

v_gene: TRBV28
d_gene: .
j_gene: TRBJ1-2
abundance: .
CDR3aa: CASSQVVGGYTF
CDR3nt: TGTGCCAGCAGTCAAGTCGTCGGGGGCTACACCTTC

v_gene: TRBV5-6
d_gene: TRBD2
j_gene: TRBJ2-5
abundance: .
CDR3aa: CASSFPLAAGAQETQYF
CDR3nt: TGTGCCAGCAGCTTCCCACTGGCAGCGGGGGCCCAAGAGACCCAGTACTTC

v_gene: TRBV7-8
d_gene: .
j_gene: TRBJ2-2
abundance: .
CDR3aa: CASSLNAGELFF
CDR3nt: TGTGCCAGCAGCTTAAATGCCGGGGAGCTGTTTTTT

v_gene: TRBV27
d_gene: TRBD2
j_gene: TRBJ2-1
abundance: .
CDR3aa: CASSFLTLGLAGVRSYNEQFF
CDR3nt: TGTGCCAGCAGTTTTCTCACCCTGGGACTAGCGGGAGTTAGATCCTACAATGAGCAGTTCTTC

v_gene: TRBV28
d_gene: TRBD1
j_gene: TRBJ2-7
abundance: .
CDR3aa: CATMDRGVGEQYF
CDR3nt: TGTGCCACCATGGACAGGGGAGTAGGCGAGCAGTACTTC

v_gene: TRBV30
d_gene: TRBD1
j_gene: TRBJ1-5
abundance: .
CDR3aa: CAWRNSGGDQPQHF
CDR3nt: TGTGCCTGGAGGAATTCAGGGGGAGATCAGCCCCAGCATTTT

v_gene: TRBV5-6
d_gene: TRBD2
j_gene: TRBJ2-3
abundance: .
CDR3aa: CASSRRSGRADTQYF
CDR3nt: TGTGCCAGCAGCCGACGTAGCGGGCGGGCAGATACGCAGTATTTT

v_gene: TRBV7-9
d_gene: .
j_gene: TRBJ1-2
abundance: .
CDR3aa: CASSLAPSPGYTF
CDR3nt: TGTGCCAGCAGCTTGGCCCCCTCGCCGGGCTACACCTTC

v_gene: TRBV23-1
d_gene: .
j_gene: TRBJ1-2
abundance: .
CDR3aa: CASSQVGRNYGYTF
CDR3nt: TGCGCCAGCAGTCAGGTGGGACGGAACTATGGCTACACCTTC

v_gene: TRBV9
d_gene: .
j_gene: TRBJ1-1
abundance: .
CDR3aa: CASSVGSKSNTEAFF
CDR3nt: TGTGCCAGCAGCGTAGGGTCGAAGTCTAACACTGAAGCTTTCTTT

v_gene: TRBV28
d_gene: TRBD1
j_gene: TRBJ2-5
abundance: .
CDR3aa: CASSSTGTGPQETQYF
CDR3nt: TGTGCCAGCAGCTCCACCGGGACAGGCCCCCAGGAGACCCAGTACTTC

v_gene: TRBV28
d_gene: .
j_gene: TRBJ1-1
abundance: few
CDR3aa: CASSFRDTEAFF
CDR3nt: TGTGCCAGCAGTTTCAGGGACACTGAAGCTTTCTTT

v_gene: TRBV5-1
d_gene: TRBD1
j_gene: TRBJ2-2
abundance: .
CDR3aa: CASSSGQVTTGELFF
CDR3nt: TGCGCCAGCAGCTCCGGACAGGTTACCACCGGGGAGCTGTTTTTT

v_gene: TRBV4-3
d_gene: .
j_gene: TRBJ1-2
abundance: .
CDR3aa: CASSQVPRGNYGYTF
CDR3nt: TGCGCCAGCAGCCAAGTGCCCCGGGGAAACTATGGCTACACCTTC

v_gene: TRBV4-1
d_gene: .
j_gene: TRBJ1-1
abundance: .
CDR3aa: CASSQVPLNGEAFF
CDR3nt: TGCGCCAGCAGCCAAGTTCCTCTGAACGGTGAAGCTTTCTTT

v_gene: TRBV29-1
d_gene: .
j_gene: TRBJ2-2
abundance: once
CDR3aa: CSVGTGPNTGELFF
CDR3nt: TGCAGCGTTGGGACGGGACCGAACACCGGGGAGCTGTTTTTT

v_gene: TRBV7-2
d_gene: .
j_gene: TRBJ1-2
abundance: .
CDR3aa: CASSLFYGYTF
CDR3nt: TGTGCCAGCAGCTTATTTTATGGCTACACCTTC

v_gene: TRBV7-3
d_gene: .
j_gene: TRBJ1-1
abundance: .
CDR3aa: CASTPGPENTEAFF
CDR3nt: TGTGCCAGCACCCCTGGGCCCGAGAACACTGAAGCTTTCTTT

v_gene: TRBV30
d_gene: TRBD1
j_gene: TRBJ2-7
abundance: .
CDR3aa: CAWSGGQGNSYEQYF
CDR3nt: TGTGCCTGGAGTGGGGGACAGGGAAACTCCTACGAGCAGTACTTC

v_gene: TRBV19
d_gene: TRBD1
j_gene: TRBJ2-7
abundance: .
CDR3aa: CASSKPPGTGEYEQYF
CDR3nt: TGTGCCAGTAGTAAACCCCCCGGGACAGGGGAGTACGAGCAGTACTTC

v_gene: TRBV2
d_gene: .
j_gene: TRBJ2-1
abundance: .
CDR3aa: CASSGGTYYNEQFF
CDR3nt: TGTGCCAGCTCAGGGGGGACCTACTACAATGAGCAGTTCTTC